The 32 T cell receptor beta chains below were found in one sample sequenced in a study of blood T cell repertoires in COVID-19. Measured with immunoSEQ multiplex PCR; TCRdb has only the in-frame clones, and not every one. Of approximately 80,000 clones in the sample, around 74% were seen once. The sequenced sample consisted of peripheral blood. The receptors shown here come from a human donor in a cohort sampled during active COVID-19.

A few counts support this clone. The CDR3 is CAWTRGITYNSPLHF. The DNA of the CDR3 is TGTGCCTGGACGAGAGGGATCACCTATAATTCACCCCTCCACTTT. The genes are TRBV30 and TRBJ1-6, with D hard to call. Per the germline V gene, CDR1 is GTSNPN and CDR2 is SVGIG (reference sequence). CDR3 length: 15 amino acids. The V gene lost 4 bases and the J gene lost 2 bases, with 12 bases spanning the gap.

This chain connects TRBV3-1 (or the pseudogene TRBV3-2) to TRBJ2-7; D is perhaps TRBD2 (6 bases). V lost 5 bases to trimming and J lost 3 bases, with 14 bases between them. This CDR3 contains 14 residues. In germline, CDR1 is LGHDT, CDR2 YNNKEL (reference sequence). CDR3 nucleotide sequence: TGTGCCAGCAGCTCTTCCGGGGGTATCTACGAGCAGTACTTC. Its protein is CASSSSGGIYEQYF.

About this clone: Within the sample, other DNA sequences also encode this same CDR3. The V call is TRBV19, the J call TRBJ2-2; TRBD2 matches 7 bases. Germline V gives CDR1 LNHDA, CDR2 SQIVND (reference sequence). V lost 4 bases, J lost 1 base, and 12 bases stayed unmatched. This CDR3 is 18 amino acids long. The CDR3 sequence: CASSRGTRGGGNTGELFF. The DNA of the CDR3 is TGTGCCAGTAGTAGGGGGACTCGCGGGGGAGGGAACACCGGGGAGCTGTTTTTT.

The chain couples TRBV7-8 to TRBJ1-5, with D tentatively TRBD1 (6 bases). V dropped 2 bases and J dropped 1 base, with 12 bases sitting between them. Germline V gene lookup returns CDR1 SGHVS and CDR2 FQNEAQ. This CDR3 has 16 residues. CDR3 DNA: TGTGCCAGCAGCTTACTTGAGGGGGGGAGCAATCAGCCCCAGCATTTT. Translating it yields CASSLLEGGSNQPQHF.

The CDR3 reads CASSSQGGINIQYF. As DNA, the CDR3 is TGTGCCAGCAGTTCCCAAGGGGGAATCAACATTCAGTACTTC. The V and J genes are TRBV27 and TRBJ2-4, with D possibly TRBD1 on 6 matching bases. V was pared by 4 bases and J by 7 bases, with 14 bases between. The CDR3 is made up of 14 amino acids. The V gene's germline CDR1 is MNHEY and CDR2 SMNVEV (reference sequence).

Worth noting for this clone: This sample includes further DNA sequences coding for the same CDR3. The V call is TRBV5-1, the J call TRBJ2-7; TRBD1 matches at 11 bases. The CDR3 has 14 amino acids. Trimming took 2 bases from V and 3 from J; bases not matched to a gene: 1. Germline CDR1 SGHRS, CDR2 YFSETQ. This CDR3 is CASSLGTGGYEQYF. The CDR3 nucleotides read TGCGCCAGCAGCTTAGGGACAGGGGGCTACGAGCAGTACTTC.

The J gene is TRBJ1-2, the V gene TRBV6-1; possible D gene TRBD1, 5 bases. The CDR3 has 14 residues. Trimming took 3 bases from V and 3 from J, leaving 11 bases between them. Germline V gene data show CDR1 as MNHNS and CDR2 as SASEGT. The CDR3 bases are TGTGCCAGCAGTGAGAGGAGGGGCCACTATGGCTACACCTTC. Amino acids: CASSERRGHYGYTF.

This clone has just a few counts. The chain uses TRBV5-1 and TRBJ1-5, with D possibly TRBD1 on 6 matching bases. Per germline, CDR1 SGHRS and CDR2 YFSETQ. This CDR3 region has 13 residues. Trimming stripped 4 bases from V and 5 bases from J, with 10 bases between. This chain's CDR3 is CASSIQGDQPQHF. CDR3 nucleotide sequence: TGCGCCAGCAGCATACAGGGTGATCAGCCCCAGCATTTT. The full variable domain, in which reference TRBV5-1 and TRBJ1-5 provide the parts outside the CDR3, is KAGVTQTPRYLIKTRGQQVTLSCSPISGHRSVSWYQQTPGQGLQFLFEYFSETQRNKGNFPGRFSGRQFSNSRSEMNVSTLELGDSALYLCASSIQGDQPQHFGDGTRLSIL.

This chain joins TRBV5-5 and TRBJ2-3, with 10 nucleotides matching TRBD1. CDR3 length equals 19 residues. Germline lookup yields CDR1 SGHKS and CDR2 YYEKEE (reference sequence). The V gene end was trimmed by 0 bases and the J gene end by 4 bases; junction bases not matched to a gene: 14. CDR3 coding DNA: TGTGCCAGCAGCTTGGCCTTCCGTGTAGGACAGGGGGTTGCAGATACGCAGTATTTT. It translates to CASSLAFRVGQGVADTQYF.

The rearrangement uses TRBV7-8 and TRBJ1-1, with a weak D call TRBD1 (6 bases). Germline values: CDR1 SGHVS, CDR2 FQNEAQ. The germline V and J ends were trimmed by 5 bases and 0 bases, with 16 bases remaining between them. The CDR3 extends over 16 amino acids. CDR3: CASSPIGGGLNTEAFF. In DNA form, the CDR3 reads TGTGCCAGCAGCCCGATCGGCGGGGGCCTGAACACTGAAGCTTTCTTT.

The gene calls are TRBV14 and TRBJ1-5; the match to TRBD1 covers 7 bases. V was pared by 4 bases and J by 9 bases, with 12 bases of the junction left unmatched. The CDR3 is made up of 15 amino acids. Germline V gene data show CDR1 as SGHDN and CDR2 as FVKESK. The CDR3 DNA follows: TGTGCCAGCAGCCCCTCGGGAGGGGGCCCGGGGCCCCAGCATTTT. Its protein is CASSPSGGGPGPQHF.

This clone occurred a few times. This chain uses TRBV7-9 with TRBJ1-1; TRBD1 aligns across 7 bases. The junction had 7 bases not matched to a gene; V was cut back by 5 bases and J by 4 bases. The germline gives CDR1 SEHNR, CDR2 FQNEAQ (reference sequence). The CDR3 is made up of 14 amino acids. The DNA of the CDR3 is TGTGCCAGCAGCCTACAGGGGCCCTCCACTGAAGCTTTCTTT. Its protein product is CASSLQGPSTEAFF.

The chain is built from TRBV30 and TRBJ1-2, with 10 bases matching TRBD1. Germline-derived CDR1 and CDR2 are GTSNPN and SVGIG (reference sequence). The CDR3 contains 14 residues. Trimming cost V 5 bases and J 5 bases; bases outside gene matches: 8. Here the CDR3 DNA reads TGTGCCTGGGTGGGACAGGGGTTTTTATATGGCTACACCTTC. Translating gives CAWVGQGFLYGYTF.

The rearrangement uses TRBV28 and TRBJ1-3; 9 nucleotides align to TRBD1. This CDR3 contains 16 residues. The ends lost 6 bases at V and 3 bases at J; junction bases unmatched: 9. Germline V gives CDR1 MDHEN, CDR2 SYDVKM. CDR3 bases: TGTGCCAGCAGCACCCCGGGACAGGGTTTTGGAAACACCATATATTTT. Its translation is CASSTPGQGFGNTIYF.

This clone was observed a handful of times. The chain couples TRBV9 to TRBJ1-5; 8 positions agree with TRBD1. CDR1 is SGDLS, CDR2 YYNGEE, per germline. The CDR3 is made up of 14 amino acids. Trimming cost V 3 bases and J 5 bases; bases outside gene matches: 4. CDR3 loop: CASSAETGDQPQHF. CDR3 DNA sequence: TGTGCCAGCAGCGCCGAGACAGGGGATCAGCCCCAGCATTTT.

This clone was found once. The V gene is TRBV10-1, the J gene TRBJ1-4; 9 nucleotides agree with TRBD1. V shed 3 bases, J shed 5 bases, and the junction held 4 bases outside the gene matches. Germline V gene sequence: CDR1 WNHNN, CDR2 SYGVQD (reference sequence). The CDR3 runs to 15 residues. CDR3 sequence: CASSEKGQGNEKLFF. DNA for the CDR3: TGCGCCAGCAGTGAAAAGGGACAGGGCAATGAAAAACTGTTTTTT.

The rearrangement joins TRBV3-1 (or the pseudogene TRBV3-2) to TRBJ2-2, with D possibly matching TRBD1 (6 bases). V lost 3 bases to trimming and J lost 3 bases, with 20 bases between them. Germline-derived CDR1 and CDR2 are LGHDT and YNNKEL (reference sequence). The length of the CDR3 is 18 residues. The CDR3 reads CASSQPYRVRMDTGELFF. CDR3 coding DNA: TGTGCCAGCAGCCAGCCCTACAGGGTCCGGATGGACACCGGGGAGCTGTTTTTT.

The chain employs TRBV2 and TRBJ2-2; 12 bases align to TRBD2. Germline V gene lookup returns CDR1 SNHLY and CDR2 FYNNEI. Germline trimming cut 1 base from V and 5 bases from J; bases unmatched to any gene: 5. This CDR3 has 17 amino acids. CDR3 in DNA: TGTGCCAGCAGTGAAGGGCGACTAGCGGGAGTAACCGGGGAGCTGTTTTTT. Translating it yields CASSEGRLAGVTGELFF.

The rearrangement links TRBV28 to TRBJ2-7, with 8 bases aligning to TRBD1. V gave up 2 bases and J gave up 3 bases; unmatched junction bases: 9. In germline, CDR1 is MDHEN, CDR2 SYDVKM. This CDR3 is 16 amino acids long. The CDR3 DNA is TGTGCCAGCAGTTTAAGGATAGGACAGGGAGGCTACGAGCAGTACTTC. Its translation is CASSLRIGQGGYEQYF.

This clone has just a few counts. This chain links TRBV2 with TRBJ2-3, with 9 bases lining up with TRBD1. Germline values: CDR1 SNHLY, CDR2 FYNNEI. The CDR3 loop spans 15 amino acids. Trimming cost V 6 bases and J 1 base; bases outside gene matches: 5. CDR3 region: CASSGTGLRTDTQYF. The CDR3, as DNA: TGTGCCAGCAGCGGGACAGGGCTGCGCACAGATACGCAGTATTTT. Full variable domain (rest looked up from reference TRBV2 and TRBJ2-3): EPEVTQTPSHQVTQMGQEVILRCVPISNHLYFYWYRQILGQKVEFLVSFYNNEISEKSEIFDDQFSVERPDGSNFTLKIRSTKLEDSAMYFCASSGTGLRTDTQYFGPGTRLTVL.

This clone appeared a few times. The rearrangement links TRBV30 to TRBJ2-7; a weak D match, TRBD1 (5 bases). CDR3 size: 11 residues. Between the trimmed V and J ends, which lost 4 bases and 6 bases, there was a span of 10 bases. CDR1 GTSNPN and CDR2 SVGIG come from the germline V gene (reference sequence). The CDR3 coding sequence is TGTGCCTGGACTCAGGGTTTCGAGCAGTACTTC. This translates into CAWTQGFEQYF. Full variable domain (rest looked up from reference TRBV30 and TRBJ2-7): SQTIHQWPATLVQPVGSPLSLECTVEGTSNPNLYWYRQAAGRGLQLLFYSVGIGQISSEVPQNLSASRPQDRQFILSSKKLLLSDSGFYLCAWTQGFEQYFGPGTRLTVT.

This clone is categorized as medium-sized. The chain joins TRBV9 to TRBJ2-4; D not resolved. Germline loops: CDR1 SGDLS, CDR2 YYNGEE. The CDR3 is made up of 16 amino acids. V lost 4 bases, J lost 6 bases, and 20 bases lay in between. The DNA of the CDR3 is TGTGCCAGCAGCCCGGCGGTGCCCAGCATCGGAAACATTCAGTACTTC. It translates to CASSPAVPSIGNIQYF.

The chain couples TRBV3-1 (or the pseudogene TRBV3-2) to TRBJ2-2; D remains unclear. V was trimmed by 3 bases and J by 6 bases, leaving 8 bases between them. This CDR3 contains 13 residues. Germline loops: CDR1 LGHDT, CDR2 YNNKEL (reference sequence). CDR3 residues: CASSQTWAGELFF. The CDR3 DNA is TGTGCCAGCAGCCAGACATGGGCCGGGGAGCTGTTTTTT.

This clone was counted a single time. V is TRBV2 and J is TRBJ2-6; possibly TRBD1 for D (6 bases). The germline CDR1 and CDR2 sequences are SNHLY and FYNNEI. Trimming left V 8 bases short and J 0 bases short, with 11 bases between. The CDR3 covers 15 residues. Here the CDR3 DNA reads TGTGCCAGCCAAGGACAGCCCTCTGGGGCCAACGTCCTGACTTTC. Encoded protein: CASQGQPSGANVLTF.

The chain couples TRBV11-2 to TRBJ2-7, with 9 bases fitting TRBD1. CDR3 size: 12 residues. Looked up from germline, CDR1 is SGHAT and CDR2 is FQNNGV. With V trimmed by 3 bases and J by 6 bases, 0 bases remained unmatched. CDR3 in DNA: TGTGCCAGCAGCTTGGACAGGGGCGAGCAGTACTTC. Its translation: CASSLDRGEQYF.

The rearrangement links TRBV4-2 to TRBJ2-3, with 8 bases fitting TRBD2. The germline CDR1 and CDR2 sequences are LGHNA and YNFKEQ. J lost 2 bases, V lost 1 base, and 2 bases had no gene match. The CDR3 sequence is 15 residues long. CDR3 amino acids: CASSQGGGLTDTQYF. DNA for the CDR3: TGTGCCAGCAGCCAAGGCGGGGGGCTCACAGATACGCAGTATTTT.

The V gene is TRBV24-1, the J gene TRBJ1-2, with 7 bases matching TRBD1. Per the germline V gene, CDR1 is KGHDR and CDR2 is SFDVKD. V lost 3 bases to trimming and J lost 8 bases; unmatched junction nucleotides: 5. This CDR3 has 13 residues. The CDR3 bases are TGTGCCACCAGTGATCAGACAGGGTCGGGCTACACCTTC. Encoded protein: CATSDQTGSGYTF.

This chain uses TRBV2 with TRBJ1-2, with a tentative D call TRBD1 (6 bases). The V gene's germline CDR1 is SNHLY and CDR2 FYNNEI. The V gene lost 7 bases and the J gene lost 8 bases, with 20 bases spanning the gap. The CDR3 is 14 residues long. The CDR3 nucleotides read TGTGCCAGCACGGGCCCACAGGGATTAGGCGGCTACACCTTC. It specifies CASTGPQGLGGYTF.

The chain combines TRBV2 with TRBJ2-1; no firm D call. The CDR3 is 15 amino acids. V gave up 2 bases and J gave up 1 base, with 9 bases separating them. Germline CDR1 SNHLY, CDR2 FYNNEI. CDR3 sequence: CASSENYLSYNEQFF. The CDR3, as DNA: TGTGCCAGCAGTGAAAACTACTTATCCTACAATGAGCAGTTCTTC.

The CDR3 here is CASSPRPGQGSPLHF. The CDR3 coding sequence is TGTGCCAGCAGCCCCCGACCGGGCCAGGGGTCACCCCTCCACTTT. The chain carries TRBV7-2 and TRBJ1-6, with a weak D call TRBD1 (6 bases). The CDR3 covers 15 residues. Trimming cost V 5 bases and J 10 bases, with 18 bases left between them. Germline-derived CDR1 and CDR2 are SGHTA and FQGNSA.

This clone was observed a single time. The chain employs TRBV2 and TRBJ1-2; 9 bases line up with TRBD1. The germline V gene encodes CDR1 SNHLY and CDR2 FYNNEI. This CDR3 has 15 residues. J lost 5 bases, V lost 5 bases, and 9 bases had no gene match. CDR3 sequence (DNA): TGTGCCAGCAGTTGGGGGACAGGGCCCCTTTATGGCTACACCTTC. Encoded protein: CASSWGTGPLYGYTF.

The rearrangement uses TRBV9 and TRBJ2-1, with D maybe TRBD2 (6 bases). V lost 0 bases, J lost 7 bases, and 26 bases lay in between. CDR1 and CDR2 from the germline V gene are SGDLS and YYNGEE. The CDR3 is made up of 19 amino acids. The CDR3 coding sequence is TGTGCCAGCAGCGTAGATGGGGAGGCAGGGCGAATCCCGAGGAATGAGCAGTTCTTC. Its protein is CASSVDGEAGRIPRNEQFF.